This entry lists 26 T cell receptor beta chains sequenced from one sample in a study of cytotoxic CD8 clonotypes in ibrutinib-treated CLL. Method: immunoSEQ multiplex PCR; TCRdb's copy keeps in-frame clones and lacks some. The sample consists of 150,000 to 200,000 clones, roughly 88% of them appearing once. The source material was PBMCs, sampled at disease progression, from a patient treated with ibrutinib. Every receptor here comes from a human donor with chronic lymphocytic leukemia.

This clone was counted between two and nine times. This chain uses TRBV9 with TRBJ1-1, with TRBD1 matching 7 bases. There are 14 residues in the CDR3. V gave up 5 bases and J gave up 2 bases; unmatched junction bases: 6. From germline, CDR1 is SGDLS and CDR2 YYNGEE. The CDR3 loop reads CASSPRGINTEAFF. The DNA for the CDR3 is TGTGCCAGCAGTCCCAGGGGGATTAACACTGAAGCTTTCTTT.

The rearrangement uses TRBV18 and TRBJ1-2; D remains unclear. The CDR3 sequence is 13 residues long. The germline CDR1 and CDR2 sequences are KGHSH and LQKENI. V was shortened by 3 bases and J by 8 bases, with 13 bases between the two germline ends. The CDR3 nucleotides are TGTGCCAGCTCACCCCGGGATCGTCGGGGCTACACCTTC. Translated, it gives CASSPRDRRGYTF.

CDR3 in DNA: TGTGCCAGTAGTATAGCCGTCATTAATAGGCTAGGGGGGGCCAACGTCCTGACTTTC. This sequence encodes CASSIAVINRLGGANVLTF. The genes are TRBV19 and TRBJ2-6; D is ambiguous. V gave up 1 base and J gave up 4 bases, with 20 bases separating them. Germline CDR1 LNHDA, CDR2 SQIVND (reference sequence). The CDR3 has 19 residues.

The rearrangement links TRBV19 to TRBJ1-1, with 7 bases that match TRBD1. J gave up 7 bases and V 1 base, and 9 bases lay outside the gene matches. Germline CDR1 is LNHDA and CDR2 is SQIVND (reference sequence). CDR3 size: 15 residues. The CDR3 DNA reads as TGTGCCAGTAGTATAGGTGGGACAGCACGATTTGAAGCTTTCTTT. Protein product: CASSIGGTARFEAFF.

The chain joins TRBV27 to TRBJ2-3; maybe TRBD2 (5 bases). Between the trimmed V and J ends, which lost 4 bases and 2 bases, there was a span of 7 bases. CDR1 MNHEY and CDR2 SMNVEV come from the germline V gene (reference sequence). The CDR3 has 13 residues. The CDR3 nucleotides are TGTGCCAGCAGTTACGGGAACACAGATACGCAGTATTTT. This codes for CASSYGNTDTQYF.

J is TRBJ2-1 and V is TRBV5-1, with 9 bases identical to TRBD2. Unmatched junction bases numbered 2, after V lost 0 bases and J lost 4 bases. Germline V lookup: CDR1 SGHRS, CDR2 YFSETQ. The CDR3 covers 15 residues. DNA for the CDR3: TGCGCCAGCAGCTTGGGCAGCGGGGGGTACAATGAGCAGTTCTTC. Protein product: CASSLGSGGYNEQFF.

This chain links TRBV30 with TRBJ1-2; TRBD1 agrees at 7 bases. Germline V CDR1 and CDR2: GTSNPN, SVGIG (reference sequence). The CDR3 totals 13 residues. J lost 6 bases, V lost 3 bases, and 7 bases had no gene match. DNA for the CDR3: TGTGCCTGGAGCCCAGGGGGGCGAAATGGCTACACCTTC. This translates into CAWSPGGRNGYTF.

The chain couples TRBV6-5 to TRBJ2-3, with 7 bases that match TRBD1. Per germline, CDR1 MNHEY and CDR2 SVGAGI. The V and J ends lost 5 bases and 2 bases, in that order; junction bases with no gene match: 4. This CDR3 contains 14 residues. Here the CDR3 reads CASSRDRITDTQYF. The CDR3 DNA reads as TGTGCCAGCAGTCGGGACAGAATCACAGATACGCAGTATTTT.

The rearrangement links TRBV7-8 to TRBJ2-1, with TRBD2 identical over 12 bases. V was pared by 5 bases and J by 7 bases, with 9 bases of the junction left unmatched. Germline values: CDR1 SGHVS, CDR2 FQNEAQ. The CDR3 is made up of 16 amino acids. CDR3 loop: CASSPQLAGGGNEQFF. The CDR3 DNA sequence: TGTGCCAGCAGCCCACAACTAGCGGGAGGTGGGAATGAGCAGTTCTTC.

CDR3 sequence reads: CAWSVKASGTQYF. CDR3 coding DNA: TGTGCCTGGAGTGTTAAAGCCAGTGGGACCCAGTACTTC. The chain carries TRBV30 and TRBJ2-5; D gene uncertain. Germline V gene sequence: CDR1 GTSNPN, CDR2 SVGIG (reference sequence). Trimming pared 0 bases from V and 7 bases from J, leaving 12 bases between. The CDR3 length is 13 residues.

The chain recombines TRBV5-1 with TRBJ2-3; 10 bases are shared with TRBD2. The CDR3 is 16 amino acids. Trimming at V came to 4 bases and at J to 5 bases, leaving 10 bases not matched to a gene. Germline-derived CDR1 and CDR2 are SGHRS and YFSETQ. As DNA, the CDR3 is TGCGCCAGCAGCACCAGCGGGAGGGCGATGGGAGATACGCAGTATTTT. Translating it yields CASSTSGRAMGDTQYF.

The chain carries TRBV6-4 and TRBJ1-2; the D gene is possibly TRBD1 (6 bases). Germline CDR1 reads MRHNA; CDR2 reads SNTAGT. The CDR3 runs to 13 residues. V was pared by 6 bases and J by 0 bases, with 8 bases between. The CDR3 loop reads CASSRGANYGYTF. CDR3 nucleotide sequence: TGTGCCAGCAGCAGGGGCGCTAACTATGGCTACACCTTC.

This chain joins TRBV19 and TRBJ1-1; D not resolved. V shed 3 bases and J shed 0 bases, with 11 bases lying between them. The length of the CDR3 is 15 residues. The germline gives CDR1 LNHDA, CDR2 SQIVND (reference sequence). The CDR3 region has the DNA TGTGCCAGTAGTATTGGCCCGGATATGAACACTGAAGCTTTCTTT. Its translation is CASSIGPDMNTEAFF.

The V call is TRBV4-2, the J call TRBJ2-1; 9 bases line up with TRBD2. After removal of 0 bases from V and 6 bases from J, the junction contained 12 bases not matched to a gene. From germline, CDR1 is LGHNA and CDR2 YNFKEQ. The CDR3 runs to 18 residues. Here the CDR3 DNA reads TGTGCCAGCAGCCAAGACATTAGCGGGAGAAGAAGAGGCAATGAGCAGTTCTTC. This codes for CASSQDISGRRRGNEQFF.

The chain couples TRBV5-1 to TRBJ2-1; D is undetermined. The CDR3 is 12 amino acids. From germline, CDR1 is SGHRS and CDR2 YFSETQ. V lost 1 base and J lost 8, with 7 bases in between. DNA of the CDR3: TGCGCCAGCAGCTTGTTGGTGTATGAGCAGTTCTTC. It yields the protein CASSLLVYEQFF.

This sequence joins TRBV5-1 and TRBJ1-1; possibly TRBD1 for D (5 bases). Trimming shortened V by 1 base and J by 4 bases, and 17 bases separated the two germline ends. Germline V lookup: CDR1 SGHRS, CDR2 YFSETQ. CDR3 length: 16 residues. The DNA of the CDR3 is TGCGCCAGCAGCTTGTTTACCGGGACCCTCGGCACTGAAGCTTTCTTT. Amino acids: CASSLFTGTLGTEAFF.

The V gene is TRBV4-1, the J gene TRBJ2-1; D is tentatively TRBD1 or TRBD2 (5 bases each). There are 15 residues in the CDR3. Germline V lookup: CDR1 MGHRA, CDR2 YSYEKL. The V gene lost 3 bases and the J gene lost 5 bases, with 14 bases spanning the gap. Here the CDR3 DNA reads TGCGCCAGCAGCCAGGGCCATTGGGGGAACAATGAGCAGTTCTTC. Translation gives CASSQGHWGNNEQFF.

The chain couples TRBV15 to TRBJ2-2; TRBD1 is a possible D gene (6 bases). The germline gives CDR1 LNHNV, CDR2 YYDKDF (reference sequence). With 0 bases removed from V and 7 bases from J, the gap between germline ends came to 12 bases. The CDR3 spans 15 residues. The CDR3: CATSRDNRAIGELFF. As DNA, the CDR3 is TGTGCCACCAGCAGAGATAACAGGGCGATCGGGGAGCTGTTTTTT.

The chain carries TRBV27 and TRBJ1-4, with TRBD1 as a possible D gene (6 bases). The CDR3 contains 16 residues. Germline assignment: CDR1 MNHEY and CDR2 SMNVEV (reference sequence). Trimming cost V 3 bases and J 0 bases, with 11 bases left between them. CDR3 bases: TGTGCCAGCAGTTTTTCGGACAGTTCAACTAATGAAAAACTGTTTTTT. This encodes CASSFSDSSTNEKLFF.

This chain joins TRBV6-5 and TRBJ2-4; perhaps TRBD2 as D (6 bases). CDR1 and CDR2 (germline): MNHEY, SVGAGI. Trimming took off 2 bases at V and 1 base at J, with 12 bases between the two ends. The CDR3 covers 16 residues. This chain's CDR3 is CASSYEAGLAKNIQYF. The CDR3 coding sequence is TGTGCCAGCAGTTACGAGGCGGGATTGGCCAAAAACATTCAGTACTTC.

This chain uses TRBV2 with TRBJ2-5, with 8 bases aligning to TRBD2. Germline CDR1 reads SNHLY; CDR2 reads FYNNEI. The CDR3 consists of 19 residues. Trimming took 3 bases from V and 0 from J; bases not matched to a gene: 15. The CDR3 is CASSDWLKAGGLYQETQYF. CDR3 in DNA: TGTGCCAGCAGTGACTGGTTAAAGGCGGGGGGCCTGTACCAAGAGACCCAGTACTTC.

This clone was counted only a few times. The J gene is TRBJ1-4, the V gene TRBV6-1, with TRBD1 matching 8 bases. V lost 6 bases, J lost 6 bases, and 9 bases stayed unmatched. Germline V gene data show CDR1 as MNHNS and CDR2 as SASEGT. The CDR3 is 15 residues long. CDR3 amino acids: CASRATGDSYEKLFF. As DNA, the CDR3 is TGTGCCAGCAGGGCGACAGGGGACAGTTATGAAAAACTGTTTTTT.

V is TRBV2 and J is TRBJ1-5; D is possibly TRBD1 (6 bases). Per germline, CDR1 SNHLY and CDR2 FYNNEI. Trimming stripped 6 bases from V and 0 bases from J, with 12 bases between. This CDR3 comprises 15 residues. CDR3 in amino acids: CASREGQNSNQPQHF. CDR3 bases: TGTGCCAGCAGAGAGGGACAAAATAGCAATCAGCCCCAGCATTTT.

J is TRBJ2-1 and V is TRBV5-1; the D gene is possibly TRBD2 (6 bases). Trimming took 0 bases from V and 6 from J, leaving 13 bases between them. The CDR3 covers 15 residues. CDR1 is SGHRS and CDR2 is YFSETQ in the germline V gene. This chain's CDR3 is CASSLEVGGPNEQFF. The CDR3 DNA reads as TGCGCCAGCAGCTTGGAGGTCGGGGGACCCAATGAGCAGTTCTTC.

The chain has TRBV19 and TRBJ1-1; D ambiguous. The CDR3 is 13 residues long. CDR1 is LNHDA and CDR2 is SQIVND in the germline V gene (reference sequence). V lost 7 bases and J 7 bases, leaving 16 bases between the germline ends. The CDR3 DNA follows: TGTGCCAGTAAGGCAGGCGGGTTAGGTGAAGCTTTCTTT. Residues: CASKAGGLGEAFF.

The chain has TRBV9 and TRBJ2-3; no clear D. Germline V gene sequence: CDR1 SGDLS, CDR2 YYNGEE. The CDR3 extends over 20 amino acids. Trimming left V 0 bases short and J 1 base short, with 24 bases between. CDR3 region: CASSVVVGTQYPSGTDTQYF. The DNA of the CDR3 is TGTGCCAGCAGCGTAGTGGTCGGAACCCAATATCCGTCCGGCACAGATACGCAGTATTTT.